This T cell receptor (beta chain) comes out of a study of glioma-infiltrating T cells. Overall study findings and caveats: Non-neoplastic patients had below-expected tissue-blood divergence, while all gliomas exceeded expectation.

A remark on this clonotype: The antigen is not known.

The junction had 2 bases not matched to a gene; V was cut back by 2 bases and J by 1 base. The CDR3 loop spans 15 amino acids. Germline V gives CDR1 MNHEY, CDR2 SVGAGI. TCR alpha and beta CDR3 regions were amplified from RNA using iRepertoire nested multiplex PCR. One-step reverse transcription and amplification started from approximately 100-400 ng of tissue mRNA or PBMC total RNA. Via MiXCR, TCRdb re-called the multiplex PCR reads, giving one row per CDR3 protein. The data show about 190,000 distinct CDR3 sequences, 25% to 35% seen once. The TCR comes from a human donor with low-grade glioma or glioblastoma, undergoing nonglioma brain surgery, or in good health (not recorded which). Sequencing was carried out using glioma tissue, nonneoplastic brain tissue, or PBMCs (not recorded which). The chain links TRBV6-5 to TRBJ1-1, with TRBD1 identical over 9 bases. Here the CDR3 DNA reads TGTGCCAGCAGTTACGAGGGACAGGGGAACACTGAAGCTTTCTTT. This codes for CASSYEGQGNTEAFF.